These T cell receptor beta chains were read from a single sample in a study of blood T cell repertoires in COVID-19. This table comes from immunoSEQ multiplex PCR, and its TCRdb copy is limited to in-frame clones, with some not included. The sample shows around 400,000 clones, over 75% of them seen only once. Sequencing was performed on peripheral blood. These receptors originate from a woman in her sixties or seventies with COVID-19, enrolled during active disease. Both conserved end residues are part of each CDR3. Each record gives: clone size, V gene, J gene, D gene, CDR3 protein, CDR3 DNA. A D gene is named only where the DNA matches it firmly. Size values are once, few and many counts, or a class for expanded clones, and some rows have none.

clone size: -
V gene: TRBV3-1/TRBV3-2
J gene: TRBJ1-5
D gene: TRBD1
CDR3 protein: CASSLDRAGSQPQHF
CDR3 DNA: TGTGCCAGCAGCCTGGACAGGGCGGGTAGTCAGCCCCAGCATTTT

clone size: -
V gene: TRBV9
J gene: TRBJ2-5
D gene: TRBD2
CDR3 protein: CASSVASSGGAETQYF
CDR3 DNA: TGTGCCAGCAGCGTAGCGTCTAGCGGGGGGGCAGAGACCCAGTACTTC

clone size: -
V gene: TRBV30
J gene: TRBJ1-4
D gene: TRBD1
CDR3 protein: CAWTSDRVNEKLFF
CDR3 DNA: TGTGCCTGGACCTCCGACAGGGTGAATGAAAAACTGTTTTTT

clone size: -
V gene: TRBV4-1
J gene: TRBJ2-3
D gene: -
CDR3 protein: CASSQRSEDTQYF
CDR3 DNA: TGCGCCAGCAGCCAGAGATCTGAAGATACGCAGTATTTT

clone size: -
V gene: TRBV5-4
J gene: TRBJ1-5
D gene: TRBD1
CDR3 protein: CASSLRTGPYSNQPQHF
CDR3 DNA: TGTGCCAGCAGCTTGAGGACAGGGCCCTATAGCAATCAGCCCCAGCATTTT

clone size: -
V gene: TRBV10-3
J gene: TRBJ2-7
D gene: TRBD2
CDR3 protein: CAISGLGRVSYEQYF
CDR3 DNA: TGTGCCATCAGTGGGCTTGGGAGGGTCTCCTACGAGCAGTACTTC

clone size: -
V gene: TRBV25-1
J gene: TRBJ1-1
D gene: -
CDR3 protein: CASRVAGNTEAFF
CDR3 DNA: TGTGCCAGCAGAGTAGCGGGGAACACTGAAGCTTTCTTT

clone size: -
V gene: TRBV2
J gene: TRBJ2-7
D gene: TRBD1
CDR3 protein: CASRRGQATYEQYF
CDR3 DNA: TGTGCCAGCAGGAGGGGACAGGCCACCTACGAGCAGTACTTC

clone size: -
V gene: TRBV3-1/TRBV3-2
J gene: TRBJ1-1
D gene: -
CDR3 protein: CASSQVGAGAFF
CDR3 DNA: TGTGCCAGCAGCCAAGTAGGGGCGGGGGCTTTCTTT

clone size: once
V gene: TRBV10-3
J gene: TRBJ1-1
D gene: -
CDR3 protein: CAISGTLNTEAFF
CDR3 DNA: TGTGCCATCAGTGGTACACTGAACACTGAAGCTTTCTTT

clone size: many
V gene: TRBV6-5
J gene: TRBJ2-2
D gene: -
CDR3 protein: CAVKTAGNTGELFF
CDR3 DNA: TGTGCCGTGAAGACAGCGGGCAACACCGGGGAGCTGTTTTTT

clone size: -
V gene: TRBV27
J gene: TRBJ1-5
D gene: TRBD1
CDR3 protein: CASSLSGTGASNQPQHF
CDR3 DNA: TGTGCCAGCAGTTTATCCGGGACAGGCGCTAGCAATCAGCCCCAGCATTTT

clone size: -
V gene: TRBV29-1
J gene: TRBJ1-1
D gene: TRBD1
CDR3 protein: CSVGQGNTEAFF
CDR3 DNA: TGCAGCGTGGGACAGGGTAACACTGAAGCTTTCTTT

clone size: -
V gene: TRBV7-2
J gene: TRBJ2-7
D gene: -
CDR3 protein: CASSLVQGVAEQYF
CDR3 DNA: TGTGCCAGCAGCTTAGTTCAGGGTGTCGCCGAGCAGTACTTC

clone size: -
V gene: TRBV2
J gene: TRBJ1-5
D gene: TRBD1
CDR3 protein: CASRNRGDNQPQHF
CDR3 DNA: TGTGCCAGCAGGAACAGGGGGGACAATCAGCCCCAGCATTTT

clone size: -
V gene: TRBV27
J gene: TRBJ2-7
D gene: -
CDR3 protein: CASSLRLGVDEQYF
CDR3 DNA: TGTGCCAGCAGTTTACGGCTAGGAGTCGACGAGCAGTACTTC

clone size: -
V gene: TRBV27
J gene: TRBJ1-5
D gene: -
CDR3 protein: CASSLYRVGEPQHF
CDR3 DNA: TGTGCCAGCAGTTTATACCGGGTAGGGGAGCCCCAGCATTTT

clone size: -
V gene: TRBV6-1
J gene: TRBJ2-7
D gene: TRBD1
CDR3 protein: CASSDPYRDSTYEQYF
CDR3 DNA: TGTGCCAGCAGTGACCCTTATCGGGACAGTACCTACGAGCAGTACTTC

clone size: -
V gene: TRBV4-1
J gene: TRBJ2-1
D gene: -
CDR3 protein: CASSQVGVEQFF
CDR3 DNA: TGCGCCAGCAGCCAAGTCGGGGTTGAGCAGTTCTTC

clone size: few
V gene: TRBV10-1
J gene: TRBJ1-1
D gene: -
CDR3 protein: CASSESMTANTEAFF
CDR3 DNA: TGCGCCAGCAGTGAGTCGATGACAGCGAACACTGAAGCTTTCTTT

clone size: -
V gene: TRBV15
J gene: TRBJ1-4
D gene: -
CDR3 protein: CATSRSRTVLNEKLFF
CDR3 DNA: TGTGCCACCAGCAGATCAAGGACAGTCCTAAATGAAAAACTGTTTTTT

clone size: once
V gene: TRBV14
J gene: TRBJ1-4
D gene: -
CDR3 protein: CASSLTGKGEKLFF
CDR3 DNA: TGTGCCAGCAGCCTTACAGGAAAAGGGGAAAAACTGTTTTTT

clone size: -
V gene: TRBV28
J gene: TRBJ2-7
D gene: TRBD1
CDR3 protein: CASSPTVGQGAVAPYEQYF
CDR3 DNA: TGTGCCAGCAGCCCTACGGTGGGACAGGGGGCAGTCGCACCCTACGAGCAGTACTTC

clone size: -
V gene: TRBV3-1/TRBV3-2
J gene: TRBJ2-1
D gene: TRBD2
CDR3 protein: CASGQRGGSYEQFF
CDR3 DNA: TGTGCCAGCGGTCAGCGGGGGGGCAGCTATGAGCAGTTCTTC

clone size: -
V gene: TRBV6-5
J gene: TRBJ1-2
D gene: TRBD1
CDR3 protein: CASSYGTAGYGYTF
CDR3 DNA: TGTGCCAGCAGTTACGGGACAGCTGGCTATGGCTACACCTTC

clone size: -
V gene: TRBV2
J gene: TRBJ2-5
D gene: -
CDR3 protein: CASSLLGPGVSETQYF
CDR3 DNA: TGTGCCAGCAGCCTGTTGGGGCCTGGGGTGTCAGAGACCCAGTACTTC

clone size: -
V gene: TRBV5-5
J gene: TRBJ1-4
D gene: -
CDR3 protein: CASSLQVGREKLFF
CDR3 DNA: TGTGCCAGCAGCCTACAGGTCGGGCGTGAAAAACTGTTTTTT

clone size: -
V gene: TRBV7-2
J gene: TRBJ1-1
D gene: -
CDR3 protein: CASSLTGRSGAFF
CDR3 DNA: TGTGCCAGCAGCTTAACAGGTCGGAGTGGAGCTTTCTTT

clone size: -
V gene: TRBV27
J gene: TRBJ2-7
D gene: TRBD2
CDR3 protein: CASRTGLAANYEQYF
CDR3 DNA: TGTGCCAGCAGGACAGGACTAGCGGCGAATTACGAGCAGTACTTC

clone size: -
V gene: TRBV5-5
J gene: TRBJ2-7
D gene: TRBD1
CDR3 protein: CAGGDRGYREQYF
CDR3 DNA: TGTGCCGGGGGTGACAGGGGATATCGCGAGCAGTACTTC

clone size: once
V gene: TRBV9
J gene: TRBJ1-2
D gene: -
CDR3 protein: CASSARGGDYGYTF
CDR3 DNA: TGTGCCAGCAGCGCCAGGGGTGGTGACTATGGCTACACCTTC

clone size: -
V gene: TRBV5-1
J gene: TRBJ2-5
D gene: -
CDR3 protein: CASRSAGGSETQYF
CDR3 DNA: TGCGCCAGCAGATCCGCAGGGGGGTCGGAGACCCAGTACTTC

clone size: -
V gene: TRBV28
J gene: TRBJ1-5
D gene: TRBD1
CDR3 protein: CASSLSGGGQPQHF
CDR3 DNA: TGTGCCAGCAGTTTATCAGGGGGCGGTCAGCCCCAGCATTTT

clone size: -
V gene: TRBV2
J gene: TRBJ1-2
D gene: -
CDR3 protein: CASSEQGANYGYTF
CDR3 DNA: TGTGCCAGCAGTGAGCAGGGCGCTAACTATGGCTACACCTTC

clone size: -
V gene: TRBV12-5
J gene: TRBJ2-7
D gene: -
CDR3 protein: CASGLMGRYEQYF
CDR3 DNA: TGTGCTAGTGGTTTGATGGGGCGGTACGAGCAGTACTTC

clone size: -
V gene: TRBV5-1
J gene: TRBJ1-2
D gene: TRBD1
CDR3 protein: CASSPAGQTYYGYTF
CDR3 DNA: TGCGCCAGCAGCCCGGCGGGACAGACTTACTATGGCTACACCTTC

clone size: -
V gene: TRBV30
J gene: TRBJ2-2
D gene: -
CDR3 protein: CAWNRRRGANTGELFF
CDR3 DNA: TGTGCCTGGAACCGACGGCGCGGGGCGAACACCGGGGAGCTGTTTTTT

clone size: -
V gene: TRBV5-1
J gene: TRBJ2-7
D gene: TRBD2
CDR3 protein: CASSFGLAANYEQYF
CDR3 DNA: TGCGCCAGCAGCTTCGGACTAGCGGCGAACTACGAGCAGTACTTC

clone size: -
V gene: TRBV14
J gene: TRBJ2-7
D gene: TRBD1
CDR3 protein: CASSQVGQGRHEQYF
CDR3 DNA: TGTGCCAGCAGCCAAGTCGGACAGGGACGCCACGAGCAGTACTTC

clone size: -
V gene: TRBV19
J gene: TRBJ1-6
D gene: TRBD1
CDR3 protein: CASSTGQGGSPLHF
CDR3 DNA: TGTGCCAGTAGCACCGGACAGGGAGGATCACCCCTCCACTTT